This TCR beta chain was sequenced in a study of shared clonotypes between healthy human individuals (dated by TCRdb to 2020 to 2021). Concerning the study at large: Two women and a few men aged 18 to 49 years were included in the cohort. Per donor, three plates each were used for CD4 naive and CD4 memory, two for CD8 naive, and one for CD8 memory. Blood TCR repertoires of roughly five healthy adults were deeply sequenced to estimate repertoire size and the extent of clonotype sharing between individuals. Leukapheresis yielded between about 0.85 and 10 billion PBMCs per donor. Libraries were prepared and TCR repertoires were sequenced by different laboratories using diverse techniques, in order to increase sequencing depth and limit assay-specific biases.

The CDR3 spans 16 residues, from the cysteine through the phenylalanine. Only CDR3 DNA remains: 48 bases, in frame from the first base. V and J are trimmed by 4 bases and 0 bases, and the gene matches miss 4 bases of the junction. Based on the germline V gene (reference sequence), the CDR1 and CDR2 sequences are SEHNR and FQNEAQ. The donors were healthy, HIV-negative adults with no recently reported acute infections or vaccinations. Every donor was a Caucasian adult living in Nashville, Tennessee, USA. CD4+ T cells were enriched by magnetic negative selection, after which naive cells were positively selected on CD45RA and the negative fraction was taken as the memory subset. Blood was obtained by leukapheresis, after which PBMCs were separated by Ficoll-Histopaque density gradient centrifugation and cryopreserved in liquid nitrogen vapor phase. Analytical flow cytometry was used to check the purity and quantity of each magnetically sorted T cell population. From each sorted fraction, genomic DNA was isolated and quantified by UV absorbance on a Nanodrop 2000c.

Using the deep immunoSEQ assay, multiplex PCR amplified TCR CDR3 regions from genomic DNA. For each cell subset, the extracted genomic DNA was distributed evenly across all wells of several immunoSEQ 96-well plates, and each plate served as one replicate. For sorted subsets, each replicate PCR was loaded with approximately 0.2 ug genomic DNA, equivalent to some 27,000 T cell genomes. Purified libraries were quantified with a Qubit 3.0 fluorometer, sized on a Bioanalyzer 2100, and re-quantified with the KAPA Library Quantification kit. A separate single-read 150-cycle Illumina NextSeq 550 flow cell was used to sequence each immunoSEQ 96-well plate. Turning to the authors' computational methods: The immunoSEQ output contained only junctional sequences without quality scores, so filtering could not match that applied to full-length reads. To assign V/J genes and CDR3, sequences were annotated using PyIR, a Python wrapper for IgBLAST v1.9, with IMGT germline references. Reads were filtered out if the reads had weak V/J assignments (E-value above 1e-6), no CDR3, stop codons, out-of-frame junctions, or ambiguous translated residues. V3J clonotypes were defined as sequences sharing the same inferred V gene, J gene, and CDR3 amino acid sequence. Percentage overlap between repertoires was computed as shared unique clonotypes divided by the size of the smaller repertoire. Three approaches were used to assess repertoire richness: RTK rarefaction, the Chao1 estimator, and Recon v2.1 estimates of unobserved clonotypes. Generation probabilities for all TCRbeta clonotypes obtained by the gDNA method from a handful of donors were computed using OLGA. Sourced from immuneACCESS, this table was stored by TCRdb with only in-frame sequences that have V and J called. A share of the clones is absent; for the studies checked, an unresolved V gene accounts for under half, and the remainder has no known explanation. Clone size and V and J calls were adopted from that table, with D and trimming inferred from the DNA. This sample gives millions of clones in total; over 85% of them show up just once. The ten largest make up under 0.15% of the sample.

Regarding this clone: Its antigen has not been determined. No clone much larger than this one lies a single base away; base qualities are absent.

General conclusions and limits of the study: The genetic and exposure-history diversity represented was limited by the small number of donors. Compared with non-shared clonotypes, the clonotypes found in all four sorted-subset donors had higher generation probabilities. Sampling was restricted to blood, and TCR repertoires in tissues likely differ from the TCR repertoires found in blood. Sharing across a few donors was observed for about 5% of naive CD4, less than 4% of naive CD8, about 2.3% of memory CD4, and less than 0.45% of memory CD8 clonotypes. Rarefaction of sorted-subset datasets indicated incomplete sequencing despite the large sequencing depth. Naive subsets generally had larger estimated clonotype richness than memory subsets. Pairwise subsampling indicated that sequencing depth was expected to affect the degree of clonotype sharing among donors.

This clonotype originated in a man between 18 and 35 years old in good health. Recombination connected TRBV7-9 to TRBJ2-3; 10 bases in the middle match TRBD1. The sample comprised naive CD4+ T cells sorted from blood. The sample's cell subset or site label, in plain terms: CD45RA+ positively selected. CDR3 protein: CASSSWGQGSTDTQYF. The DNA is TGTGCCAGCAGCTCTTGGGGACAGGGGAGCACAGATACGCAGTATTTT.